This is a list of T cell receptor beta chains from one sample in a study of blood T cell repertoires in COVID-19. Generated by immunoSEQ multiplex PCR, the TCRdb table keeps only in-frame clones and is missing some. Among 250,000 or so clones listed, around 89% were seen once. The sequenced material came from PBMCs or T cells enriched from blood (not recorded which). Every receptor here comes from a man between 35 and 55 years old who had recovered from COVID-19. The CDR3 runs from the conserved cysteine through the conserved F or W. The order of the fields is D gene, clone size, V gene, J gene, CDR3 protein, CDR3 DNA. A D gene is named only where the DNA matches it firmly. Part of the rows lack a size; the others show once, few, many or a class for expanded clones.

D: NA
size: NA
V: TRBV7-9
J: TRBJ1-5
CDR3: CASSLAINQPQHF
DNA: TGTGCCAGCAGCTTAGCAATAAATCAGCCCCAGCATTTT

D: NA
size: once
V: TRBV15
J: TRBJ2-5
CDR3: CATSRGLFQETQYF
DNA: TGTGCCACCAGCAGAGGGCTGTTCCAAGAGACCCAGTACTTC

D: NA
size: NA
V: TRBV4-1
J: TRBJ2-7
CDR3: CASSQENSIEQYF
DNA: TGCGCCAGCAGCCAAGAGAATAGCATCGAGCAGTACTTC

D: NA
size: once
V: TRBV19
J: TRBJ1-5
CDR3: CASSIWARQISNQPQHF
DNA: TGTGCCAGTAGTATTTGGGCTCGGCAGATTAGCAATCAGCCCCAGCATTTT

D: NA
size: NA
V: TRBV5-5
J: TRBJ1-1
CDR3: CASSLVQGLGTEAFF
DNA: TGTGCCAGCAGCTTGGTTCAGGGGCTGGGCACTGAAGCTTTCTTT

D: NA
size: NA
V: TRBV7-6
J: TRBJ1-1
CDR3: CASSSQPFEGATEAFF
DNA: TGTGCCAGCAGCTCCCAGCCCTTCGAGGGAGCCACTGAAGCTTTCTTT

D: NA
size: NA
V: TRBV3-1/TRBV3-2
J: TRBJ1-3
CDR3: CASSQGASGNTIYF
DNA: TGTGCCAGCAGCCAAGGGGCCTCTGGAAACACCATATATTTT

D: TRBD1
size: NA
V: TRBV6-5
J: TRBJ1-3
CDR3: CASSRQGAGNTIYF
DNA: TGTGCCAGCAGCCGACAGGGGGCTGGAAACACCATATATTTT

D: NA
size: few
V: TRBV4-3
J: TRBJ1-2
CDR3: CASMRSGGADGYTF
DNA: TGCGCCAGCATGCGGTCGGGGGGCGCGGATGGCTACACCTTC

D: TRBD2
size: NA
V: TRBV6-2/TRBV6-3
J: TRBJ2-7
CDR3: CASSYGLAGLSYEQYF
DNA: TGTGCCAGCAGTTACGGACTAGCGGGACTTTCCTACGAGCAGTACTTC

D: TRBD1
size: NA
V: TRBV19
J: TRBJ2-2
CDR3: CASSLSDRTGELFF
DNA: TGTGCCAGTAGCCTCTCGGACAGGACCGGGGAGCTGTTTTTT

D: NA
size: few
V: TRBV27
J: TRBJ1-1
CDR3: CASSYTSDGFEAFF
DNA: TGTGCCAGCAGTTATACCTCTGACGGGTTTGAAGCTTTCTTT

D: TRBD1
size: many
V: TRBV7-3
J: TRBJ1-5
CDR3: CASSRDRVRIYQPQHF
DNA: TGTGCCAGCAGCCGTGACAGGGTTCGGATATATCAGCCCCAGCATTTT

D: TRBD2
size: NA
V: TRBV5-4
J: TRBJ2-1
CDR3: CASSPDLAGASSYNEQFF
DNA: TGTGCCAGCAGCCCGGACCTAGCGGGGGCGAGCTCCTACAATGAGCAGTTCTTC

D: TRBD1
size: NA
V: TRBV18
J: TRBJ2-2
CDR3: CASSPKLTGGTGELFF
DNA: TGTGCCAGCTCACCAAAATTGACAGGGGGCACCGGGGAGCTGTTTTTT

D: NA
size: once
V: TRBV6-5
J: TRBJ1-1
CDR3: CASTFGGMNTEAFF
DNA: TGTGCCAGCACTTTCGGGGGTATGAACACTGAAGCTTTCTTT

D: NA
size: NA
V: TRBV21-1
J: TRBJ2-1
CDR3: CASSKSRTQDPLATSYNEQFF
DNA: TGTGCCAGCAGCAAATCCCGGACTCAAGACCCTCTAGCGACCTCCTACAATGAGCAGTTCTTC

D: TRBD1
size: NA
V: TRBV2
J: TRBJ1-2
CDR3: CARKYRGTNLIGDYGYTF
DNA: TGTGCCAGAAAATACAGGGGCACAAACTTGATCGGGGACTATGGCTACACCTTC

D: NA
size: NA
V: TRBV5-8
J: TRBJ1-2
CDR3: CASSLGPPRGPHYGYTF
DNA: TGTGCCAGCAGCTTGGGCCCCCCGCGGGGGCCCCACTATGGCTACACCTTC

D: NA
size: NA
V: TRBV28
J: TRBJ2-5
CDR3: CASRVSGIQGETQYF
DNA: TGTGCCAGCAGAGTGTCAGGGATACAAGGAGAGACCCAGTACTTC

D: TRBD1
size: NA
V: TRBV3-1/TRBV3-2
J: TRBJ1-2
CDR3: CASSQALGQFYGYTF
DNA: TGTGCCAGCAGCCAAGCTCTGGGACAGTTCTATGGCTACACCTTC

D: NA
size: NA
V: TRBV10-1
J: TRBJ2-5
CDR3: CASSDGGGQETQYF
DNA: TGCGCCAGCAGTGACGGGGGAGGTCAAGAGACCCAGTACTTC

D: NA
size: NA
V: TRBV15
J: TRBJ2-2
CDR3: CATSSLDTNTGELFF
DNA: TGTGCCACCAGCAGTTTAGACACGAACACCGGGGAGCTGTTTTTT

D: NA
size: NA
V: TRBV12-5
J: TRBJ1-1
CDR3: CASGSFGLHFEAFF
DNA: TGTGCTAGTGGTTCCTTCGGTCTCCATTTTGAAGCTTTCTTT

D: NA
size: NA
V: TRBV7-3
J: TRBJ2-3
CDR3: CASSPSVRGQDTQYF
DNA: TGTGCCAGCAGCCCCAGCGTTAGGGGTCAAGATACGCAGTATTTT

D: TRBD1
size: NA
V: TRBV7-2
J: TRBJ2-5
CDR3: CASSLDPGQGNQYF
DNA: TGTGCCAGCAGCTTAGATCCCGGACAGGGGAACCAGTACTTC

D: TRBD1
size: NA
V: TRBV5-5
J: TRBJ2-1
CDR3: CASSGTGGNNEQFF
DNA: TGTGCCAGCAGCGGGACAGGGGGCAATAATGAGCAGTTCTTC

D: TRBD2
size: NA
V: TRBV7-3
J: TRBJ2-1
CDR3: CASSATSVRYNEQFF
DNA: TGTGCCAGCAGCGCGACTAGCGTACGCTACAATGAGCAGTTCTTC

D: TRBD1
size: NA
V: TRBV18
J: TRBJ1-5
CDR3: CASSPRDRATSNQPQHF
DNA: TGTGCCAGCTCACCCCGGGACAGGGCCACTAGCAATCAGCCCCAGCATTTT

D: TRBD2
size: NA
V: TRBV9
J: TRBJ2-7
CDR3: CASSGLAGPPYEQYF
DNA: TGTGCCAGCAGCGGATTAGCGGGGCCTCCCTACGAGCAGTACTTC

D: NA
size: few
V: TRBV5-1
J: TRBJ2-2
CDR3: CASRTGTTGVGELFF
DNA: TGCGCCAGCAGGACTGGGACGACGGGGGTAGGGGAGCTGTTTTTT

D: NA
size: NA
V: TRBV6-5
J: TRBJ1-1
CDR3: CASSYMGAAFF
DNA: TGTGCCAGCAGTTACATGGGAGCAGCTTTCTTT

D: TRBD1
size: NA
V: TRBV27
J: TRBJ2-7
CDR3: CASSFTGAEQYF
DNA: TGTGCCAGCAGTTTCACAGGGGCCGAGCAGTACTTC

D: NA
size: NA
V: TRBV19
J: TRBJ2-7
CDR3: CASRSSGSNYEQYF
DNA: TGTGCCAGTAGAAGTTCGGGGTCCAACTACGAGCAGTACTTC

D: NA
size: NA
V: TRBV30
J: TRBJ1-1
CDR3: CACQGTPEAFF
DNA: TGTGCCTGCCAAGGGACACCTGAAGCTTTCTTT

D: NA
size: NA
V: TRBV27
J: TRBJ1-2
CDR3: CASSFSYQGSGYTF
DNA: TGTGCCAGCAGTTTTAGCTACCAAGGGAGTGGCTACACCTTC

D: TRBD2
size: NA
V: TRBV9
J: TRBJ2-6
CDR3: CASSGGGTFSGANVLTF
DNA: TGTGCCAGCAGCGGCGGGGGGACGTTCTCTGGGGCCAACGTCCTGACTTTC

D: TRBD1
size: once
V: TRBV5-1
J: TRBJ2-5
CDR3: CASTKGGAAETQYF
DNA: TGCGCCAGCACTAAAGGGGGCGCAGCAGAGACCCAGTACTTC

D: NA
size: few
V: TRBV5-1
J: TRBJ2-1
CDR3: CASSLAPGNYNEQFF
DNA: TGCGCCAGCAGCTTGGCCCCAGGGAACTACAATGAGCAGTTCTTC

D: TRBD2
size: once
V: TRBV6-5
J: TRBJ2-3
CDR3: CASSLIAGGPDTQYF
DNA: TGTGCCAGCAGTTTGATAGCGGGAGGGCCAGATACGCAGTATTTT

D: NA
size: NA
V: TRBV2
J: TRBJ2-7
CDR3: CASSEGGLALEQYF
DNA: TGTGCCAGCAGTGAAGGGGGGCTAGCCCTTGAGCAGTACTTC

D: NA
size: NA
V: TRBV7-6
J: TRBJ1-5
CDR3: CASRSRQFCCNQPQHF
DNA: TGTGCCAGCAGATCCCGACAGTTTTGTTGCAATCAGCCCCAGCATTTT

D: TRBD1
size: NA
V: TRBV3-1/TRBV3-2
J: TRBJ1-2
CDR3: CASSRGTGVPHGYTF
DNA: TGTGCCAGCAGCCGGGGGACAGGCGTCCCTCATGGCTACACCTTC

D: TRBD1
size: NA
V: TRBV5-6
J: TRBJ1-1
CDR3: CASSVSWTGINTEAFF
DNA: TGTGCCAGCAGCGTATCGTGGACAGGGATAAACACTGAAGCTTTCTTT

D: TRBD1
size: NA
V: TRBV7-8
J: TRBJ2-5
CDR3: CASSLTRTGYQETQYF
DNA: TGTGCCAGCAGCTTAACCAGGACAGGCTACCAAGAGACCCAGTACTTC

D: TRBD1
size: once
V: TRBV7-9
J: TRBJ1-4
CDR3: CASSLDRGTMFQTNEKLFF
DNA: TGTGCCAGCAGCCTAGACAGGGGGACCATGTTCCAGACTAATGAAAAACTGTTTTTT